These 6 T cell receptor beta chains were all obtained from the same sample, sequenced in a study of spatial heterogeneity in lung cancer. TCRdb passed the 5' RACE reads through MiXCR, listing each CDR3 protein once. The data contain about 95,000 distinct CDR3 sequences, around 8.6% of them seen just once; the ten biggest clones take up 6.9%. Time point of the sample: sample taken at primary tumor resection. Researchers sequenced whole RNA taken from tumor, nontumor lung or frozen PBMC without sorting. Source: PBMCs, taken at surgery. Source of these receptors: a male donor with early-stage non-small cell lung cancer.

This clonotype was counted many times. This chain uses TRBV27 with TRBJ1-1; D may be TRBD1 (5 bases). Trimming took 5 bases from V and 8 from J, leaving 15 bases between them. Germline loops: CDR1 MNHEY, CDR2 SMNVEV (reference sequence). CDR3 length: 13 residues. CDR3 sequence: CASSHGGREEAFF. Here the CDR3 DNA reads TGTGCCAGCAGTCACGGGGGGAGGGAAGAAGCTTTCTTT.

This clonotype has only a few counts. This chain joins TRBV20-1 and TRBJ2-6; D is possibly TRBD2 (6 bases). The V end lost 3 bases, the J end lost 0 bases, and 12 bases lay between the germline ends. CDR1 is DFQATT, CDR2 SNEGSKA, per germline (reference sequence). The CDR3 spans 16 residues. The CDR3 sequence: CSARAGLTSGANVLTF. The CDR3 region has the DNA TGCAGTGCTAGGGCGGGACTGACCTCTGGGGCCAACGTCCTGACTTTC.

This clonotype occurred many times. The V and J genes are TRBV28 and TRBJ2-1; possible D gene TRBD2, 6 bases. The CDR3 has 14 residues. Germline CDR1 reads MDHEN; CDR2 reads SYDVKM. Trimming stripped 8 bases from V and 7 bases from J, with 18 bases between. CDR3 loop: CASRRLGTGNEQFF. In nucleotides, the CDR3 is TGTGCCAGCCGAAGACTAGGAACGGGGAATGAGCAGTTCTTC.

The chain recombines TRBV4-2 with TRBJ2-7; the D gene could be TRBD1 or TRBD2 (6 bases each). The CDR3 contains 13 residues. CDR1 is LGHNA and CDR2 is YNFKEQ in the germline V gene. V was pared by 0 bases and J by 12 bases, with 15 bases between. The CDR3 protein is CASSQDRGDSRYF. DNA for the CDR3: TGTGCCAGCAGCCAAGATAGGGGGGACTCGAGGTACTTC.

The V and J genes are TRBV6-2 or TRBV6-3 and TRBJ1-2; D not certain. The V gene lost 6 bases and the J gene lost 5 bases, with 7 bases spanning the gap. Per germline, CDR1 MNHEY and CDR2 SVGEGT. The CDR3 runs to 11 residues. CDR3 in DNA: TGTGCCAGCAGCTCTCCATATGGCTACACCTTC. Its protein product is CASSSPYGYTF.

This clonotype was observed at least ten times. V gene TRBV29-1 combines with J gene TRBJ1-3, with D unclear. This CDR3 contains 12 residues. Germline lookup yields CDR1 SQVTM and CDR2 ANQGSEA. Trimming took off 7 bases at V and 4 bases at J, with 11 bases between the two ends. This chain's CDR3 is CSARDPGNTIYF. In DNA form, the CDR3 reads TGCAGCGCGAGGGATCCCGGAAACACCATATATTTT.